This is a list of T cell receptor beta chains from one sample in a study of blood T cell repertoires in COVID-19. The protocol was immunoSEQ multiplex PCR, while the TCRdb copy is restricted to in-frame clones and leaves out a portion. The table has about 70,000 clones, over 85% seen once. Sequenced material: peripheral blood. The receptors originated from a man aged 50-60 years with acute or convalescent COVID-19. Both conserved end residues are part of each CDR3. Fields, in order: CDR3 protein, CDR3 DNA, D gene, J gene, clone size, V gene. The D gene is left open where the match is weak. Not all rows give a size; the values are once, few, many and, for expanded clones, a class.

CDR3 protein: CASSPEASRGYTF
CDR3 DNA: TGTGCCAGCTCACCGGAGGCGTCGAGGGGCTACACCTTC
D gene: .
J gene: TRBJ1-2
clone size: .
V gene: TRBV18

CDR3 protein: CASSVAGQQNTEAFF
CDR3 DNA: TGTGCCAGCAGCGTGGCGGGACAGCAGAACACTGAAGCTTTCTTT
D gene: TRBD1
J gene: TRBJ1-1
clone size: .
V gene: TRBV7-2

CDR3 protein: CAISETRGSPLHF
CDR3 DNA: TGTGCCATCAGTGAGACCCGGGGTTCACCCCTCCACTTT
D gene: .
J gene: TRBJ1-6
clone size: .
V gene: TRBV10-3

CDR3 protein: CASSRRQNSNQPQHF
CDR3 DNA: TGTGCCAGCAGTCGGCGGCAGAATAGCAATCAGCCCCAGCATTTT
D gene: .
J gene: TRBJ1-5
clone size: .
V gene: TRBV2

CDR3 protein: CASSWDRGADGYTF
CDR3 DNA: TGTGCCAGCAGCTGGGACAGGGGCGCTGATGGCTACACCTTC
D gene: TRBD1
J gene: TRBJ1-2
clone size: .
V gene: TRBV5-6

CDR3 protein: CASSPDPREKLFF
CDR3 DNA: TGTGCCAGCAGTCCCGATCCCCGGGAAAAACTGTTTTTT
D gene: .
J gene: TRBJ1-4
clone size: .
V gene: TRBV12-3/TRBV12-4

CDR3 protein: CASSPHTDTQYF
CDR3 DNA: TGTGCCAGCAGCCCCCACACAGATACGCAGTATTTT
D gene: .
J gene: TRBJ2-3
clone size: few
V gene: TRBV9

CDR3 protein: CASRDSRTDTQYF
CDR3 DNA: TGTGCCAGCAGAGACAGCCGCACAGATACGCAGTATTTT
D gene: .
J gene: TRBJ2-3
clone size: once
V gene: TRBV6-5

CDR3 protein: CASSQRLYNEQFF
CDR3 DNA: TGTGCCAGCAGTCAAAGACTCTACAATGAGCAGTTCTTC
D gene: .
J gene: TRBJ2-1
clone size: .
V gene: TRBV27

CDR3 protein: CASSENPGQGYGYTF
CDR3 DNA: TGTGCCAGCAGTGAAAACCCAGGACAGGGCTATGGCTACACCTTC
D gene: TRBD1
J gene: TRBJ1-2
clone size: .
V gene: TRBV2

CDR3 protein: CASSVDRVGSPLHF
CDR3 DNA: TGTGCCAGCAGTGTTGACAGGGTGGGTTCACCCCTCCACTTT
D gene: TRBD1
J gene: TRBJ1-6
clone size: .
V gene: TRBV27

CDR3 protein: CASRSGTSGGNTGELFF
CDR3 DNA: TGTGCCAGCAGGTCCGGGACTAGCGGGGGGAACACCGGGGAGCTGTTTTTT
D gene: TRBD2
J gene: TRBJ2-2
clone size: .
V gene: TRBV2

CDR3 protein: CASSQADYTSYNEQFF
CDR3 DNA: TGCGCCAGCAGCCAAGCGGACTACACGTCCTACAATGAGCAGTTCTTC
D gene: .
J gene: TRBJ2-1
clone size: once
V gene: TRBV4-3

CDR3 protein: CASSLRQGAGYTF
CDR3 DNA: TGTGCCAGCAGCCTTAGACAGGGGGCTGGCTACACCTTC
D gene: TRBD1
J gene: TRBJ1-2
clone size: .
V gene: TRBV3-1/TRBV3-2

CDR3 protein: CASASGGPNSPLHF
CDR3 DNA: TGTGCCAGCGCTAGTGGTGGCCCTAATTCACCCCTCCACTTT
D gene: .
J gene: TRBJ1-6
clone size: .
V gene: TRBV28

CDR3 protein: CASSLFQAGEQYF
CDR3 DNA: TGTGCCAGCAGCTTATTCCAGGCGGGCGAGCAGTACTTC
D gene: .
J gene: TRBJ2-7
clone size: few
V gene: TRBV11-2

CDR3 protein: CSVDEGRDRGVTEAFF
CDR3 DNA: TGCAGCGTTGATGAAGGCCGGGACAGGGGTGTCACTGAAGCTTTCTTT
D gene: TRBD1
J gene: TRBJ1-1
clone size: .
V gene: TRBV29-1

CDR3 protein: CASSKYRGLYEQYF
CDR3 DNA: TGTGCCAGCAGCAAATACAGGGGGCTCTACGAGCAGTACTTC
D gene: TRBD1
J gene: TRBJ2-7
clone size: .
V gene: TRBV28

CDR3 protein: CASWSQPGSGNTIYF
CDR3 DNA: TGTGCCAGCTGGAGTCAACCTGGCTCTGGAAACACCATATATTTT
D gene: .
J gene: TRBJ1-3
clone size: .
V gene: TRBV7-9

CDR3 protein: CASSQSQDNSPLHF
CDR3 DNA: TGTGCCAGCTCACAGTCACAGGATAATTCACCCCTCCACTTT
D gene: .
J gene: TRBJ1-6
clone size: once
V gene: TRBV18

CDR3 protein: CASRPGQTNEKLFF
CDR3 DNA: TGTGCCAGCAGACCCGGACAGACGAATGAAAAACTGTTTTTT
D gene: .
J gene: TRBJ1-4
clone size: once
V gene: TRBV7-2

CDR3 protein: CASSLAGVAYNEQFF
CDR3 DNA: TGTGCCAGCAGCTTAGCGGGAGTCGCCTACAATGAGCAGTTCTTC
D gene: TRBD2
J gene: TRBJ2-1
clone size: .
V gene: TRBV6-2/TRBV6-3

CDR3 protein: CASIETSGGPWRHEQFF
CDR3 DNA: TGTGCCAGTATTGAGACTAGCGGGGGCCCCTGGCGGCATGAGCAGTTCTTC
D gene: TRBD2
J gene: TRBJ2-1
clone size: .
V gene: TRBV19

CDR3 protein: CASSPYTGITEAFF
CDR3 DNA: TGTGCCAGCAGCCCCTATACAGGGATCACTGAAGCTTTCTTT
D gene: .
J gene: TRBJ1-1
clone size: .
V gene: TRBV7-2

CDR3 protein: CASSVQENTEAFF
CDR3 DNA: TGTGCCAGCAGCGTACAGGAGAACACTGAAGCTTTCTTT
D gene: .
J gene: TRBJ1-1
clone size: .
V gene: TRBV7-9

CDR3 protein: CASSLGPGASGNTIYF
CDR3 DNA: TGTGCCAGCAGCTTAGGCCCAGGGGCCTCTGGAAACACCATATATTTT
D gene: .
J gene: TRBJ1-3
clone size: .
V gene: TRBV7-6

CDR3 protein: CASSLAGQGRNQPQHF
CDR3 DNA: TGTGCCAGCAGCTTAGCGGGACAGGGTCGCAATCAGCCCCAGCATTTT
D gene: TRBD1
J gene: TRBJ1-5
clone size: .
V gene: TRBV7-9

CDR3 protein: CASSEAGAGPPGLSYNEQFF
CDR3 DNA: TGCGCCAGCAGTGAGGCGGGAGCAGGTCCTCCGGGCCTAAGCTACAATGAGCAGTTCTTC
D gene: TRBD2
J gene: TRBJ2-1
clone size: .
V gene: TRBV10-2

CDR3 protein: CAWSVTGTETQYF
CDR3 DNA: TGTGCCTGGAGTGTAACGGGAACAGAGACCCAGTACTTC
D gene: .
J gene: TRBJ2-5
clone size: .
V gene: TRBV30

CDR3 protein: CASSSNSPLHF
CDR3 DNA: TGTGCCAGCAGCTCGAATTCACCCCTCCACTTT
D gene: .
J gene: TRBJ1-6
clone size: .
V gene: TRBV7-9

CDR3 protein: CASSVQGHNEQFF
CDR3 DNA: TGTGCCAGCAGCGTACAGGGCCACAATGAGCAGTTCTTC
D gene: .
J gene: TRBJ2-1
clone size: .
V gene: TRBV9

CDR3 protein: CASSIGGTGFFSEAFF
CDR3 DNA: TGTGCCAGTAGTATTGGGGGGACAGGGTTTTTCTCTGAAGCTTTCTTT
D gene: TRBD1
J gene: TRBJ1-1
clone size: .
V gene: TRBV19

CDR3 protein: CASSGGALQSEQYF
CDR3 DNA: TGCGCCAGCAGCGGAGGCGCCCTGCAAAGCGAGCAGTACTTC
D gene: .
J gene: TRBJ2-7
clone size: .
V gene: TRBV5-1

CDR3 protein: CASSEAIHRVSGQQFF
CDR3 DNA: TGTGCCAGCAGTGAAGCCATCCATCGGGTTTCTGGCCAGCAGTTCTTC
D gene: .
J gene: TRBJ2-1
clone size: once
V gene: TRBV6-1

CDR3 protein: CASSPGTSVDTGELFF
CDR3 DNA: TGCGCCAGCAGCCCCGGGACTAGCGTGGACACCGGGGAGCTGTTTTTT
D gene: TRBD2
J gene: TRBJ2-2
clone size: .
V gene: TRBV5-1

CDR3 protein: CASSLARNTEAFF
CDR3 DNA: TGTGCCAGCAGCTTAGCCAGGAACACTGAAGCTTTCTTT
D gene: .
J gene: TRBJ1-1
clone size: .
V gene: TRBV11-1

CDR3 protein: CASSQETSGGYEQYF
CDR3 DNA: TGTGCCAGCAGCCAAGAAACTAGCGGGGGCTACGAGCAGTACTTC
D gene: TRBD2
J gene: TRBJ2-7
clone size: few
V gene: TRBV4-2

CDR3 protein: CASSRRDRVSGELFF
CDR3 DNA: TGTGCCAGCAGCCGCCGGGACAGGGTCTCCGGGGAGCTGTTTTTT
D gene: TRBD1
J gene: TRBJ2-2
clone size: .
V gene: TRBV3-1/TRBV3-2

CDR3 protein: CASSLVIAGGPGYEQYF
CDR3 DNA: TGTGCCAGCAGCTTAGTGATAGCGGGAGGGCCGGGCTACGAGCAGTACTTC
D gene: TRBD2
J gene: TRBJ2-7
clone size: .
V gene: TRBV11-2

CDR3 protein: CASSFFSGTVDQPQHF
CDR3 DNA: TGTGCCAGCAGTTTTTTCTCAGGGACAGTCGATCAGCCCCAGCATTTT
D gene: TRBD1
J gene: TRBJ1-5
clone size: .
V gene: TRBV6-5

CDR3 protein: CASSTTGGSPLHF
CDR3 DNA: TGTGCCAGCAGCACAACAGGGGGTTCACCCCTCCACTTT
D gene: TRBD1
J gene: TRBJ1-6
clone size: .
V gene: TRBV3-1/TRBV3-2

CDR3 protein: CASSPPDSSRTQYF
CDR3 DNA: TGTGCCAGCAGCCCCCCCGACAGTAGTAGGACCCAGTACTTC
D gene: .
J gene: TRBJ2-5
clone size: .
V gene: TRBV7-2

CDR3 protein: CASSEALRTGSYGYTF
CDR3 DNA: TGTGCCAGCAGTGAAGCGCTCCGTACAGGGTCCTATGGCTACACCTTC
D gene: .
J gene: TRBJ1-2
clone size: .
V gene: TRBV6-1

CDR3 protein: CASSAGLQTQYF
CDR3 DNA: TGTGCCAGCAGCGCGGGATTACAGACCCAGTACTTC
D gene: .
J gene: TRBJ2-5
clone size: .
V gene: TRBV25-1

CDR3 protein: CASRGDFSGNTIYF
CDR3 DNA: TGTGCCAGCAGAGGGGATTTCTCTGGAAACACCATATATTTT
D gene: .
J gene: TRBJ1-3
clone size: .
V gene: TRBV28

CDR3 protein: CASTLAGGPGSGELFF
CDR3 DNA: TGCGCCAGCACCCTAGCGGGAGGGCCGGGGAGTGGGGAGCTGTTTTTT
D gene: TRBD2
J gene: TRBJ2-2
clone size: .
V gene: TRBV10-2

CDR3 protein: CASNYGPGDTEAFF
CDR3 DNA: TGCGCCAGCAATTACGGGCCGGGGGACACTGAAGCTTTCTTT
D gene: .
J gene: TRBJ1-1
clone size: few
V gene: TRBV4-1

CDR3 protein: CASSATIGRDRANTGELFF
CDR3 DNA: TGTGCCAGCAGCGCCACGATTGGGAGGGACAGGGCGAACACCGGGGAGCTGTTTTTT
D gene: TRBD1
J gene: TRBJ2-2
clone size: .
V gene: TRBV9

CDR3 protein: CASSPGPDMNYGYTF
CDR3 DNA: TGTGCCAGCTCACCGGGGCCGGACATGAACTATGGCTACACCTTC
D gene: .
J gene: TRBJ1-2
clone size: .
V gene: TRBV18

CDR3 protein: CASSVGLAGGGGEETQYF
CDR3 DNA: TGTGCCAGCAGCGTAGGTCTAGCGGGAGGGGGAGGAGAGGAGACCCAGTACTTC
D gene: TRBD2
J gene: TRBJ2-5
clone size: .
V gene: TRBV9

CDR3 protein: CASSSTSGGYSQETQYF
CDR3 DNA: TGTGCCAGCAGTTCGACTAGCGGGGGTTACTCCCAAGAGACCCAGTACTTC
D gene: TRBD2
J gene: TRBJ2-5
clone size: .
V gene: TRBV27

CDR3 protein: CVRSPVGRGPVGEQFF
CDR3 DNA: TGTGTCAGAAGCCCTGTAGGCAGGGGCCCCGTTGGCGAGCAGTTCTTC
D gene: .
J gene: TRBJ2-1
clone size: .
V gene: TRBV7-5